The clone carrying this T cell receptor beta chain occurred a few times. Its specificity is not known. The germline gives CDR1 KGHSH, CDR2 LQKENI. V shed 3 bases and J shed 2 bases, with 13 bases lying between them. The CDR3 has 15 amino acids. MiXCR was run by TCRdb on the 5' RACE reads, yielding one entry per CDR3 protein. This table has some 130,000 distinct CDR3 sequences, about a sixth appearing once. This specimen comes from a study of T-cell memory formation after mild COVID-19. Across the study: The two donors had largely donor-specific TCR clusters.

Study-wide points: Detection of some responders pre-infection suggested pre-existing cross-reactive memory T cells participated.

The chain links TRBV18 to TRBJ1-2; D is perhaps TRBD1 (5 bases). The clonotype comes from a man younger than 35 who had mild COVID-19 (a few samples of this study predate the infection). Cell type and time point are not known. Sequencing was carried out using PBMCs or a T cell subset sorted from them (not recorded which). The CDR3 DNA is TGTGCCAGCTCACCCGGAGCCAGGGCAAACTATGGCTACACCTTC. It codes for CASSPGARANYGYTF. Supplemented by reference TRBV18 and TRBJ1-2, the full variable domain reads NAGVMQNPRHLVRRRGQEARLRCSPMKGHSHVYWYRQLPEEGLKFMVYLQKENIIDESGMPKERFSAEFPKEGPSILRIQQVVRGDSAAYFCASSPGARANYGYTFGSGTRLTVV.